One and the same sample provided the 16 T cell receptor beta chains below, sequenced in a study of T-cell reconstitution after alpha-beta-depleted transplantation in children (dated by TCRdb to the mid-2010s). The method behind the library was PCR. The data were produced on an Illumina HiSeq 2500. Molecular barcoding was employed in the preparation of TCR libraries, with unique molecular identifiers being used to normalize TCRbeta repertoire quantification. TCRdb reworked the public reads: Q25 trimming with fastp, MiXCR clone assembly, productive beta chains retained. Rows with one shared CDR3 protein collapse into an entry with the most common genes and DNA. The sample table lists approximately 800,000 distinct CDR3 sequences, approximately 15% of them with a count of one. Clones ranked in the top ten supply 5% of the sample. The treatment or condition tag for this specimen amounts to: allogeneic hematopoietic cell transplantation with graft depleted of TCRalphabeta T cells and CD19 B cells.

This material consisted of PBMCs, mostly from graft donor cells, taken 360 days after TCRalphabeta/CD19-depleted stem cell transplant. The receptors here all came from a male patient under 18 who had a stem cell transplant for acute lymphoblastic leukemia, so the T cells may come from the graft donor.

The chain carries TRBV5-1 and TRBJ1-4, with TRBD1 identical over 7 bases. The ends lost 4 bases at V and 0 bases at J; junction bases unmatched: 9. The CDR3 length is 17 residues. Germline CDR1 and CDR2: SGHRS and YFSETQ. CDR3 sequence (DNA): TGCGCCAGCAGCAGCCTAGGGGGCGTGACAACTAATGAAAAACTGTTTTTT. Its protein product is CASSSLGGVTTNEKLFF.

This clonotype was seen repeatedly, ten times or more. The V gene is TRBV12-3 or TRBV12-4, the J gene TRBJ2-2; the match to TRBD2 covers 9 bases. This CDR3 has 16 amino acids. J was trimmed by 2 bases and V by 6 bases; bases with no gene match: 7. As DNA, the CDR3 is TGTGCCAGCAGCCCATGGACTAGCGAAAACACCGGGGAGCTGTTTTTT. This sequence encodes CASSPWTSENTGELFF.

The table lists this clonotype with many counts. J is TRBJ2-7 and V is TRBV20-1; 7 bases align to TRBD1. V was pared by 3 bases and J by 4 bases, with 3 bases of the junction left unmatched. Germline lookup yields CDR1 DFQATT and CDR2 SNEGSKA (reference sequence). This CDR3 comprises 12 residues. The CDR3 DNA follows: TGCAGTGCTAGCCCGGGACAGTACGAGCAGTACTTC. The encoded protein is CSASPGQYEQYF.

This clonotype was detected a few times. The gene calls are TRBV5-5 and TRBJ1-5, with 9 positions matching TRBD1. The CDR3 sequence is 15 residues long. V lost 0 bases and J lost 9; bases outside the gene matches: 7. Looked up from germline, CDR1 is SGHKS and CDR2 is YYEKEE (reference sequence). CDR3 residues: CASSLGGTGFWPQHF. The CDR3 nucleotides read TGTGCCAGCAGCTTGGGCGGGACAGGGTTTTGGCCCCAGCATTTT.

The chain links TRBV10-3 to TRBJ2-3, with D maybe TRBD2 (5 bases). This CDR3 has 15 amino acids. The V end lost 6 bases, the J end lost 0 bases, and 13 bases lay between the germline ends. The germline V gene encodes CDR1 ENHRY and CDR2 SYGVKD. The CDR3 sequence: CAIRTESGSTDTQYF. CDR3 DNA: TGTGCCATCAGGACCGAGAGCGGAAGCACAGATACGCAGTATTTT.

The chain combines TRBV7-2 with TRBJ2-7; no clear D. The length of the CDR3 is 13 residues. Trimming removed 2 bases from V and 5 bases from J, with 10 bases in between. Germline V gene sequence: CDR1 SGHTA, CDR2 FQGNSA. The CDR3 spells CASSLRSSDEQYF. The CDR3 nucleotides read TGTGCCAGCAGCTTAAGGTCGAGCGACGAGCAGTACTTC.

The chain has TRBV2 and TRBJ2-7, with 8 bases fitting TRBD1. J gave up 12 bases and V 2 bases, and 12 bases lay outside the gene matches. Germline CDR1 SNHLY, CDR2 FYNNEI. The CDR3 length is 14 residues. This CDR3 is CASSEPRTGQEVYF. The CDR3 DNA follows: TGTGCCAGCAGTGAACCCAGGACAGGGCAAGAGGTGTACTTC.

The rearrangement joins TRBV5-1 to TRBJ2-5, with TRBD2 identical over 7 bases. This CDR3 is built from 17 residues. V lost 0 bases and J lost 5; bases outside the gene matches: 13. Germline V gene lookup returns CDR1 SGHRS and CDR2 YFSETQ. CDR3 bases: TGCGCCAGCAGCTTGGGGTTTAGCGGCGGGAGTTATGAGACCCAGTACTTC. Protein: CASSLGFSGGSYETQYF.

The rearrangement uses TRBV12-3 or TRBV12-4 and TRBJ1-4; no definite D call. The CDR3 is made up of 15 amino acids. Trimming removed 5 bases from V and 5 bases from J, with 15 bases in between. The CDR3 DNA reads TGTGCCAGCAGTGGGGTGAGGAGGGCGAATGAAAAACTGTTTTTT. Its protein is CASSGVRRANEKLFF.

This clonotype was observed a few times. This sequence joins TRBV5-1 and TRBJ2-1; maybe TRBD2 (5 bases). This CDR3 comprises 15 residues. Germline CDR1 reads SGHRS; CDR2 reads YFSETQ. V was pared by 0 bases and J by 7 bases, with 14 bases between. CDR3 loop: CASSLASGYSNEQFF. CDR3 DNA: TGCGCCAGCAGCTTGGCCTCGGGGTACTCGAATGAGCAGTTCTTC.

The sample holds a few counts of this clonotype. The rearrangement links TRBV3-1 to TRBJ2-1, with 7 bases aligning to TRBD2. CDR1 is LGHDT, CDR2 YNNKEL, per germline (reference sequence). The CDR3 sequence is 17 residues long. The junction had 17 bases not matched to a gene; V was cut back by 2 bases and J by 10 bases. The CDR3 spells CASSQPWTRGGGEEQFF. As DNA, the CDR3 is TGTGCCAGCAGCCAACCCTGGACTAGAGGAGGTGGCGAGGAGCAGTTCTTC.

The V gene is TRBV6-5, the J gene TRBJ1-3; 9 nucleotides line up with TRBD1. V shed 2 bases and J 0 bases; nucleotides not matched to a gene: 8. The CDR3 has 18 residues. Germline V gene data show CDR1 as MNHEY and CDR2 as SVGAGI. The CDR3 sequence: CASSYDTDRGASGNTIYF. In DNA form, the CDR3 reads TGTGCCAGCAGTTACGACACGGACAGGGGCGCCTCTGGAAACACCATATATTTT.

V usage is TRBV5-1 and J usage is TRBJ1-1; D not resolved. The germline V gene encodes CDR1 SGHRS and CDR2 YFSETQ. V shed 0 bases and J shed 4 bases, with 10 bases lying between them. The CDR3 consists of 14 residues. CDR3 DNA: TGCGCCAGCAGCTTGGTTAGGAGTGGCACTGAAGCTTTCTTT. Protein sequence: CASSLVRSGTEAFF.

This chain uses TRBV15 with TRBJ2-1; D tentatively reads TRBD1 or TRBD2 (6 bases each). Germline-derived CDR1 and CDR2 are LNHNV and YYDKDF (reference sequence). V dropped 3 bases and J dropped 7 bases, with 16 bases sitting between them. CDR3 length: 15 amino acids. The CDR3 sequence: CATSRGPGDWNEQFF. The CDR3 coding sequence is TGTGCCACCAGCAGGGGCCCAGGGGACTGGAATGAGCAGTTCTTC. Full variable domain (rest looked up from reference TRBV15 and TRBJ2-1): DAMVIQNPRYQVTQFGKPVTLSCSQTLNHNVMYWYQQKSSQAPKLLFHYYDKDFNNEADTPDNFQSRRPNTSFCFLDIRSPGLGDTAMYLCATSRGPGDWNEQFFGPGTRLTVL.

This chain uses TRBV3-1 with TRBJ2-1; the match to TRBD2 covers 12 bases. Losses at the gene ends were 1 base for V and 7 bases for J; bases not matched to a gene: 5. The CDR3 loop spans 16 amino acids. Germline V gene lookup returns CDR1 LGHDT and CDR2 YNNKEL (reference sequence). DNA of the CDR3: TGTGCCAGCAGCCAAGGATGGACTAGCGGGATGAATGAGCAGTTCTTC. Protein product: CASSQGWTSGMNEQFF.

The rearrangement uses TRBV30 and TRBJ2-2; TRBD2 matches 13 bases. CDR3 length: 17 amino acids. V trimming: 2 bases; J trimming: 5 bases; junction bases outside the gene matches: 8. Germline V CDR1 and CDR2: GTSNPN, SVGIG (reference sequence). The CDR3 DNA sequence: TGTGCCTGGAGTCGACTAGCGGGGGGCCTGTGGACCGGGGAGCTGTTTTTT. Translated: CAWSRLAGGLWTGELFF.